This record concerns one T cell receptor (beta chain) sequence. This clone came up a few times. Its target antigen remains unknown. No qualities accompany the bases; no much larger clone lies one base away. This entry comes from a study of cytomegalovirus exposure and HLA in healthy donors listed by TCRdb under 2017. About the full investigation: An earlier analysis of 587 of the donors reported approximately 260 Gb of sequence data and 117 million unique TCR beta sequences obtained from about 180 million T cells. An early release covering roughly 600 HLA-typed donors comprised approximately 290 gigabases of sequencing data and around 85 million unique TCR sequences. The genetic ancestry cluster associated with self-reported Caucasian donors included 81% of the 300 to 400 genotyped donors. The aim of the study was to test whether cataloging public T cell receptors could identify signatures of past pathogen exposure. Using immunosequencing, the study profiled T cell repertoires from about 650 subjects and related those repertoires to cytomegalovirus serostatus. Along with the approximately 700-subject first cohort, a separate validation cohort of over a hundred different subjects was used. High-throughput TCR immunosequencing, statistical association of individual TCRs with disease status, and machine learning were combined to predict cytomegalovirus infection status. A later analysis re-examined previously published TCR beta repertoires from 610 or so donors and added high-resolution HLA genotyping to investigate patterns of TCR occurrence. The later analysis used no new phenotypic data to find candidate immune exposures, relying instead on TCR beta sequences and their occurrence across donors. In an earlier analysis of over 550 of the donors, high-throughput TCR beta sequencing was used to judge whether each TCR beta V gene segment behaved as functional or pseudogenic. Alongside the repertoire data, information on donor age, sex, ethnicity and CMV serostatus was compiled. A later genetic analysis took genome-wide SNP genotypes for about three fifths of the roughly 700 donors and used that subset as a discovery cohort. All discovery cohort repertoires had been generated using a single sequencing platform. Both class I and class II loci were covered by HLA typing, at four-digit resolution. The number of typed donors differed by locus: 629-630 for A, B, C, DRB1 and DQB1; approximately 540 for DQA1; approximately 600 for DPA1; and some 430 for DPB1. Because of strong linkage in the cohort, four to six DR-DQ haplotypes were treated as single units for association and clustering. Among about 400 genotyped donors of the cohort, an average of roughly 230,000 unique TCR beta nucleotide sequences was sequenced per donor, of which about 18% were non-productive. General study outcomes and caveats: The study listed 150 to 200 TCR beta chains as associated with cytomegalovirus. A later genetic analysis reported fewer N-insertions in productive TCRs among donors in an Asian-associated ancestry cluster than the roughly 700-donor mean. Compared with equally common non-associated chains, HLA-associated TCR beta chains in a later analysis were more clonally expanded and had lower generation probabilities. Because some donors lacked HLA typing at each locus, the association tests relied only on the typed subset. A group of highly shared sequence variants was considered likely to be a technical artifact of the sequencing pipeline. A later genetic analysis associated a missense DCLRE1C variant with V-gene and J-gene trimming of TCR beta chains, and an independent cohort replicated the association. Three of the identified cytomegalovirus-associated TCR beta chains were confirmed in vitro to be specific for cytomegalovirus antigens. The classifier was reported to diagnose cytomegalovirus status with high specificity and sensitivity in both the original cohort and the validation cohort. According to a later analysis, TCR association rates differed among HLA loci, with DRB1 alleles showing the most associated TCRs and HLA-C alleles showing the fewest. It was suggested by the authors that the approach could potentially be generalized to other disease states and immunological phenotypes. Because counts were too low, approximately 15 rarely observed V segments, including chromosome 9 orphons, were excluded from the earlier analysis of several hundred of the donors. Sequencing depth was assumed to be roughly uniform across donors in the presence/absence analyses, though that assumption may not hold. In an earlier analysis of about 550 of the donors, most TCR beta V segments were observed in productive rearrangements about 87% or about 30% of the time, broadly matching IMGT annotations. A later analysis associated roughly 17,000 TCR beta sequences with specific HLA alleles at a false discovery rate of 0.05. According to a later analysis, parvovirus B19, influenza, CMV and Epstein-Barr virus appeared linked to several top co-occurrence clusters. When HLA alleles, especially DR and DQ, strongly co-occurred, TCR associations were difficult to assign to individual alleles. The only immune exposure information available for the cohort was CMV serostatus. A further reported finding was that TCR beta sequences accurately predicted the HLA-A and HLA-B alleles for most subjects in the first cohort. The cohort was sequenced for TCR beta chains only, and without alpha or paired-chain data the features that could be detected were limited. Most TCR sequences were observed very rarely across donors, whereas some public TCRs were present in many individuals. According to a later analysis, most CMV-associated TCR beta chains appeared to be HLA-restricted, and the HLA associations seemed to be driven largely by CMV exposure. Some IMGT-functional V segments, including TRBV6-2 and TRBV6-3, could not be told apart with the 87-base-pair reads, so those segments were excluded. Correlated functional status among segregating V segments might reflect linkage disequilibrium, but an unknown experimental factor could not be ruled out.

Based on the germline V gene, the CDR1 and CDR2 sequences are SGHTA and FQGNSA. The CDR3 starts with the cysteine, ends with the phenylalanine, and has 16 residues. Of all the DNA, just the CDR3 is kept, 48 bases in frame from base 1. V and J are truncated by 4 bases and 5 bases respectively, leaving an intervening sequence of 20 bases. Library preparation used the immunoSEQ multiplex PCR assay. The multiplex PCR relied on a mix of 60 forward primers for TCR Vbeta segments and 13 reverse primers for TCR Jbeta segments. The CDR3 region of rearranged TCR beta genes was amplified from genomic DNA by a multiplex PCR assay. Amplified TCR beta libraries were sequenced as 87-base-pair reads on the Illumina HiSeq System. As for the authors' bioinformatics: Across the 600 to 700 repertoires, a later analysis counted approximately 75 million unique TCR beta chains, around 11 million of which were shared by at least two donors. Raw reads were error-corrected and collapsed into unique sequences by a nearest-neighbor algorithm in which closely related sequences were merged to remove PCR and sequencing errors. Alignment of CDR3 sequences to IMGT reference sequences was used to assign V, D and J gene segments. For a sequence to be retained, at least a six-nucleotide match to both a V gene segment and a J gene segment was required. Rearrangements were classified as productive when the CDR3 lacked stop codons and remained in frame with V and J, and all other rearrangements were classified as non-productive. Following IMGT convention, CDR3 was defined as the stretch from the second conserved V-encoded cysteine up to the conserved J-encoded phenylalanine. Sequences without an unambiguous match to a single V gene segment were excluded from the earlier analysis of almost 600 of the donors. In an earlier analysis of a few hundred of the donors, a V segment was called functional when productive rearrangements were above 56.7%, and segregating when the standard deviation between donors exceeded 5%. A statistical classification framework was developed to diagnose cytomegalovirus status using the catalog of TCR beta chain sequences. V and J gene assignment, in a later analysis, came from comparing TCR nucleotide sequences with IMGT/GENE-DB human TR gene sequences. In a later analysis, CDR3 sequences and most-parsimonious VDJ recombination scenarios were assigned using the TCRdist pipeline. A later analysis defined each TCR beta chain by its CDR3 amino acid sequence plus V-gene family, and excluded reads lacking a unique V-gene family. To address suspected cross-contamination and a sequencing artifact, a later analysis removed a few hundred highly shared, low-generation-probability nucleotide sequences. In a later analysis, a clonal expansion index for each public chain was calculated from normalized within-repertoire ranks of inferred template counts. In a later analysis, generation probabilities were computed using a VDJ recombination model fitted to out-of-frame rearrangements, and the results were checked against IGoR. Hypergeometric tests were used in a later analysis to score TCR-TCR, TCR-HLA and TCR-CMV co-occurrence, with a repertoire-size bias correction applied to the TCR pairs. In a later analysis, false discovery rates were estimated by permuting HLA or CMV assignments 20 times. In a later analysis, co-occurring TCRs were grouped using DBSCAN, and TCRdist sequence similarity was added for clustering within HLA-allele-positive subsets. For co-occurrence clustering, repertoires with fewer than 30,000 or more than 120,000 public chains were excluded, along with about five repertoires with anomalous nucleotide sharing. Not all clones reach the TCRdb copy of this immuneACCESS table, which keeps in-frame sequences only. Checked studies attribute under half of the gap to unresolved V genes and leave the rest unexplained. V, J and clone size are those of that table, while D and trimming were read from the DNA. The sample profile shows 250,000 to 350,000 clones; about 75% of them were found once. The ten biggest clones cover over 2% of the sample.

The cohort consisted of 600 or so healthy bone marrow donors. All cohort members were sampled while nominally healthy, although unrecorded immune exposures were likely present. The donor was CMV seronegative and was included in the group of several hundred seronegative cohort members. A peripheral blood sample was collected from each donor, and TCR beta sequencing was performed on peripheral blood mononuclear cells. Genomic DNA was extracted from the blood cell samples with the Qiagen DNeasy Blood Extraction Kit. This chain is built from TRBV7-2 and TRBJ1-2; the D gene is not confidently resolved. The source of this sequence is a female donor in good health and CMV-seronegative. Sequenced: PBMCs. The CDR3 has the sequence CASSSSSTSTVYGYTF. Read as DNA, the sequence is TGTGCCAGCAGCTCGAGTAGTACGTCCACAGTTTATGGCTACACCTTC.